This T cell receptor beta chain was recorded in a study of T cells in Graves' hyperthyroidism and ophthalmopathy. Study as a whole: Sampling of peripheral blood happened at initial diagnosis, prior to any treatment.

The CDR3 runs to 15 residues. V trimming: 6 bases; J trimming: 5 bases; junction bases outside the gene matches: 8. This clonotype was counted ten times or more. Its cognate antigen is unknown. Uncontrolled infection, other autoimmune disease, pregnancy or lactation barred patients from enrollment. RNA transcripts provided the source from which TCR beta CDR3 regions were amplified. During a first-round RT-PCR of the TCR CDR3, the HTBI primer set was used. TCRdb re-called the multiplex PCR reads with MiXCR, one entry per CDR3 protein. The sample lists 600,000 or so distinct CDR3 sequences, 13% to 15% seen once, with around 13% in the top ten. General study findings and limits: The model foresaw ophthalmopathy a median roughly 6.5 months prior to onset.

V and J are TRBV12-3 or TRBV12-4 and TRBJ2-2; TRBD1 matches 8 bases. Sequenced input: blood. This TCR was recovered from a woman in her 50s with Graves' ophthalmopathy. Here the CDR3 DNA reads TGTGCCAGCAGACCTACAGGGGGGTCAACCGGGGAGCTGTTTTTT. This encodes CASRPTGGSTGELFF.